This T cell receptor beta chain was observed in a study of blood T cell repertoires in COVID-19. In the study overall: PBMCs, B-cell-depleted T cells, or T cells were the source of the cDNA or gDNA that made up the material.

This clone was detected a few times. Germline trimming cut 3 bases from V and 9 bases from J; bases unmatched to any gene: 7. Per the germline V gene, CDR1 is DFQATT and CDR2 is SNEGSKA (reference sequence). This CDR3 is 13 amino acids long. How the authors handled the data: Estimation of nucleated cell counts was performed using reference gene primer amplification. TCRdb's table, derived via immunoSEQ multiplex PCR, lists solely in-frame clones and lacks some. V, J and clone size are taken as reported in that table, and D and trimming were inferred from the DNA itself. Of tens of thousands of clones listed, roughly 81% are singletons.

The V call is TRBV20-1, the J call TRBJ1-5, with 8 bases lining up with TRBD1. The sequencing input was peripheral blood. The sequence came from a man aged 80 or over with acute or convalescent COVID-19. Here the CDR3 DNA reads TGCAGTGCTAGTGGACAGGGTTTACGGCCCCAGCATTTT. It encodes CSASGQGLRPQHF.